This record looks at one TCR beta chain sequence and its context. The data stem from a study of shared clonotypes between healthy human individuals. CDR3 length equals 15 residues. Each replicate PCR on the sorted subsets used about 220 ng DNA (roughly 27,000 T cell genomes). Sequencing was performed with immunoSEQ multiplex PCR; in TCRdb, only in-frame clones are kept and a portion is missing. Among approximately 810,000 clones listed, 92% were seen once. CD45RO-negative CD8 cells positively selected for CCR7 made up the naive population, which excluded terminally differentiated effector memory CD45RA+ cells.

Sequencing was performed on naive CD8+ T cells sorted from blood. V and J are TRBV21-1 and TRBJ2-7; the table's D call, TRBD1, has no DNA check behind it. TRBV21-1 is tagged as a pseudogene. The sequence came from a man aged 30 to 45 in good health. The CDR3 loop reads CASTPRPRATYEQYF. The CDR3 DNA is TGTGCCAGCACCCCCAGGCCTCGCGCTACCTACGAGCAGTACTTC.